The sequence of this T cell receptor (beta chain) was determined in a study of T cell responses to AZD1222 COVID-19 vaccine. The V end lost 0 bases, the J end lost 6 bases, and 15 bases lay between the germline ends. Germline values: CDR1 SGHRS, CDR2 YFSETQ. This CDR3 is 15 amino acids long. This clone was seen once. Antigen specificity is unknown. The protocol was immunoSEQ multiplex PCR, while the TCRdb copy is restricted to in-frame clones and leaves out a portion. Here the sample spans around 84,000 clones, 70% to 90% being singletons. Findings and caveats of the study: Of the AZD1222 recipients, only six were seropositive at baseline.

This clonotype was obtained from an adult who received the AZD1222 COVID-19 vaccine. The chain recombines TRBV5-1 with TRBJ2-5; D gene unclear. The starting material was peripheral blood, obtained 28 days after the second AZD1222 dose. CDR3 coding DNA: TGCGCCAGCAGCTTGGCGGCAGACCTCATAAAGACCCAGTACTTC. This translates into CASSLAADLIKTQYF.